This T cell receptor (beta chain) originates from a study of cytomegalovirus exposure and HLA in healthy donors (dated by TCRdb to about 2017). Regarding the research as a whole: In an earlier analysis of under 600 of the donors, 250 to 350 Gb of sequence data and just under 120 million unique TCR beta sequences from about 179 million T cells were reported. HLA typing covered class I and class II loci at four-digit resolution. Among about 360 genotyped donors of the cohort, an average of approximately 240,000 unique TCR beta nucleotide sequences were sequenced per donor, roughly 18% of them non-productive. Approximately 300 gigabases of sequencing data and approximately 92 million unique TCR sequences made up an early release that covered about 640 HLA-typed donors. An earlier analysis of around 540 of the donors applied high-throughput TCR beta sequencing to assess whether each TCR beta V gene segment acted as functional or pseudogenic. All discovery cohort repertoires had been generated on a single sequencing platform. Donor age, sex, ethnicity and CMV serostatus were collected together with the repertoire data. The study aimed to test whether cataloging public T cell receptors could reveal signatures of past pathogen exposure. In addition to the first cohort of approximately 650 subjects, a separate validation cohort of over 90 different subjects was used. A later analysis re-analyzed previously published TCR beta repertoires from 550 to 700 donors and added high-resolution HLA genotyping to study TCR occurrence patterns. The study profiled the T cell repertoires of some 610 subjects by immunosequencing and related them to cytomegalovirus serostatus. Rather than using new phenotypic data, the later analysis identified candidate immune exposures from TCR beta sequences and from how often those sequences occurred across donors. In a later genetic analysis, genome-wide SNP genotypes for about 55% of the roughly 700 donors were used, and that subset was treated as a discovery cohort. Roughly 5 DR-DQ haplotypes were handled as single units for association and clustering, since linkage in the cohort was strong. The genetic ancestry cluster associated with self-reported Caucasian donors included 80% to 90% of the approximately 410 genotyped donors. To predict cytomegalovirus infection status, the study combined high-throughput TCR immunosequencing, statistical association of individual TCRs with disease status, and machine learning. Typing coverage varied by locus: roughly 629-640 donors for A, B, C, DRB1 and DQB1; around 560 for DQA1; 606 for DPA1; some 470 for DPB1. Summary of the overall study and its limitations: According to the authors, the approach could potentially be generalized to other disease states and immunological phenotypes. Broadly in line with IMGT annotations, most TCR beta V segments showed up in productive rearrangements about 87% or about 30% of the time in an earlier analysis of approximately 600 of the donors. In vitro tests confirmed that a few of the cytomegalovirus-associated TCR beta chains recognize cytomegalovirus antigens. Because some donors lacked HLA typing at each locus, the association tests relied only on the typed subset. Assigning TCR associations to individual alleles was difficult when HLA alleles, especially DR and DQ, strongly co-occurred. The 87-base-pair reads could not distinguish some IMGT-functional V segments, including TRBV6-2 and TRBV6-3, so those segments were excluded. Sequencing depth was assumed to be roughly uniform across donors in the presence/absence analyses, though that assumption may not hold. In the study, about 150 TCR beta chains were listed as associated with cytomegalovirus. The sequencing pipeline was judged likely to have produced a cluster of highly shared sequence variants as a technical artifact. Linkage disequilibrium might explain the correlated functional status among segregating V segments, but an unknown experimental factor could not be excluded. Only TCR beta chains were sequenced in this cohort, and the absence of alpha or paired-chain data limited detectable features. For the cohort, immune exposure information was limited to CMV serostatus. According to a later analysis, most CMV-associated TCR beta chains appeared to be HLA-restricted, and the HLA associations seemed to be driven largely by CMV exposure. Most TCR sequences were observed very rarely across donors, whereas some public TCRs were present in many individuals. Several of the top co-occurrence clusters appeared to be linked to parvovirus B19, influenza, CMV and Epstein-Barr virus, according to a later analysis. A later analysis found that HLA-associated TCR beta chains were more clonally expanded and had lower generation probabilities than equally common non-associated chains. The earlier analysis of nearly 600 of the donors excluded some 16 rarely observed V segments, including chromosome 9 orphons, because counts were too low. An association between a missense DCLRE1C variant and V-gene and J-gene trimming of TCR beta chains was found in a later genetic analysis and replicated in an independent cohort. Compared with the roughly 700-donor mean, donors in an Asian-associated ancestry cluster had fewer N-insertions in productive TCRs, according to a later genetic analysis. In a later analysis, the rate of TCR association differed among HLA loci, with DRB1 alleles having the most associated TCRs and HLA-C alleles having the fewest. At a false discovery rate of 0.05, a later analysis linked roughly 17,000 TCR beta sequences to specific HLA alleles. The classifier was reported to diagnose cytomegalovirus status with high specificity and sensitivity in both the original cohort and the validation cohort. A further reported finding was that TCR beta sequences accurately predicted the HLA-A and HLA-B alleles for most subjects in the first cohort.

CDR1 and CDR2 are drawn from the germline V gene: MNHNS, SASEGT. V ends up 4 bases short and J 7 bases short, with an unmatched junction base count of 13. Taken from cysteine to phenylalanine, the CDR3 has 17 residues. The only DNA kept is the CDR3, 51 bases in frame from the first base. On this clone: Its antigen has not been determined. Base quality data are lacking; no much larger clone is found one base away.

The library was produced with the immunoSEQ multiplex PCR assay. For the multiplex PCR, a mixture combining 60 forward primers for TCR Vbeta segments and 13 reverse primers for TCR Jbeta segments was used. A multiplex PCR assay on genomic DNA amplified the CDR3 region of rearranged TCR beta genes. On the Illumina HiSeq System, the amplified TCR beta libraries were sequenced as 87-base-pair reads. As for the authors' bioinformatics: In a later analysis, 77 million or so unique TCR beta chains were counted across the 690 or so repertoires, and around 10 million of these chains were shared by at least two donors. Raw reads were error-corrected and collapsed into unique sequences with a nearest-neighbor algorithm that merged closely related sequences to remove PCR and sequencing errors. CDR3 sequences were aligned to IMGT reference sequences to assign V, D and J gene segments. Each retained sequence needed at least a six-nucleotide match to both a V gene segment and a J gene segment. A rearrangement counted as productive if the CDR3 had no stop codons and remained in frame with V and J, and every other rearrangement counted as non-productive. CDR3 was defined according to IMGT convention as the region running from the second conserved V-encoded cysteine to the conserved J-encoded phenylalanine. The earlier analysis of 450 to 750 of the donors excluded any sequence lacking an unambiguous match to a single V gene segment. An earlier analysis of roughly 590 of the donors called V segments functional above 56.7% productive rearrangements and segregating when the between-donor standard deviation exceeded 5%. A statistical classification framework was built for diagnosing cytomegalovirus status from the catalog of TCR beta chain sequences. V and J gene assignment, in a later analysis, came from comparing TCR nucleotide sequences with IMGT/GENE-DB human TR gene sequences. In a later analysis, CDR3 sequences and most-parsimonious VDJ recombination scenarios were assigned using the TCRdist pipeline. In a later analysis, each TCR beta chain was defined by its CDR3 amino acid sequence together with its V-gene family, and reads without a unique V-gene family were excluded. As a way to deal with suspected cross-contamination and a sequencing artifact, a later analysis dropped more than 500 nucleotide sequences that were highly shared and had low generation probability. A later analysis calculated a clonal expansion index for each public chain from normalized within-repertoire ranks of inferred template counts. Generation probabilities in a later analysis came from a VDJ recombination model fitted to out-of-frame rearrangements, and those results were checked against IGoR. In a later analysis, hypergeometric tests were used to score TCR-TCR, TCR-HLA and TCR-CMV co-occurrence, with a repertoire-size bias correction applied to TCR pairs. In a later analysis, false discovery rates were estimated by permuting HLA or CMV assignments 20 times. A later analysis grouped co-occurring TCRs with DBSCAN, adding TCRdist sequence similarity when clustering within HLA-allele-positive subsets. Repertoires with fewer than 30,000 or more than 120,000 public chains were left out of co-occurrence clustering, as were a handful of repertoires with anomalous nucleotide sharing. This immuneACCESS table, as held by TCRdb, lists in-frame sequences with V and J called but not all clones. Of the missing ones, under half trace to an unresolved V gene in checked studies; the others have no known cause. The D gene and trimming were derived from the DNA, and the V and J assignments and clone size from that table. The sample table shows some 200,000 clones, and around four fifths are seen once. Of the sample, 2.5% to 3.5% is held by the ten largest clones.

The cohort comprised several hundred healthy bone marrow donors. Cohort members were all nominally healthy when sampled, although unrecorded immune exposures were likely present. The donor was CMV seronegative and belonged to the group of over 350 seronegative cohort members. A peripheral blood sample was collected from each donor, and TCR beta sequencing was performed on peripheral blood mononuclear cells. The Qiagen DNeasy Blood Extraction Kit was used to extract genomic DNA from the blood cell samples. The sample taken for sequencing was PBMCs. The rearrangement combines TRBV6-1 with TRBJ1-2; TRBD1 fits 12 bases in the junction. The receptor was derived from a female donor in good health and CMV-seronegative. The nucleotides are TGTGCCAGCAGTGCGACTACCGGGACAGGGGGCGCAATTGGCTACACCTTC. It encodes CASSATTGTGGAIGYTF.